A selection of T cell receptor beta chains follows, all from one sample in a study of a mutant IDH1 vaccine in newly diagnosed glioma. Their antigen targets remain unknown. Sequenced by immunoSEQ multiplex PCR; TCRdb stores in-frame clones only, minus some. The sample shows around 60,000 clones, 84% of them seen only once. The material was PBMCs, obtained from a glioma patient whose treatment included an IDH1 peptide vaccine. All receptors derive from a young man with glioma. CDR3s include the opening cysteine and the closing phenylalanine or tryptophan. Each record gives: D gene, J gene, clone size, V gene, CDR3 DNA, CDR3 protein. A D gene is named only where the DNA matches it firmly. Some rows mark clone size as missing; the rest say once, few, many or name a class of expanded clone.

D: NA; J: TRBJ1-6; size: NA; V: TRBV14; DNA: TGTGCCAGCAGCCTACTGAGGGGAGGGACTTCACCCCTCCACTTT; CDR3: CASSLLRGGTSPLHF
D: TRBD2; J: TRBJ2-1; size: NA; V: TRBV19; DNA: TGTGCCAGTAGTCCCCTAGTGGCGGGGGGCTCGTACAATGAGCAGTTCTTC; CDR3: CASSPLVAGGSYNEQFF
D: NA; J: TRBJ1-2; size: NA; V: TRBV19; DNA: TGTGCCAGTAGTACAAAAACAGCCCCTACAGGGAGGGGTGGCTACACCTTC; CDR3: CASSTKTAPTGRGGYTF
D: NA; J: TRBJ2-7; size: NA; V: TRBV5-6; DNA: TGTGCCAGCAGCTTGGTTCATTTTAGGGGTGGGGACTCACGAAACGAGCAGTACTTC; CDR3: CASSLVHFRGGDSRNEQYF
D: NA; J: TRBJ1-1; size: NA; V: TRBV7-9; DNA: TGTGCCAGCAGCCGCGGGACAAGCAACACTGAAGCTTTCTTT; CDR3: CASSRGTSNTEAFF
D: TRBD2; J: TRBJ2-5; size: NA; V: TRBV19; DNA: TGTGCCAGTAGTACATTATCGGGGGGGCGGCAGACCCAGTACTTC; CDR3: CASSTLSGGRQTQYF
D: NA; J: TRBJ2-1; size: once; V: TRBV6-1; DNA: TGTGCCAGCGGGCAGGGCAACGAACTAGAGCAGTTCTTC; CDR3: CASGQGNELEQFF
D: NA; J: TRBJ1-2; size: NA; V: TRBV19; DNA: TGTGCCAGTAGTATTTTGCAGGGAAACTATGGCTACACCTTC; CDR3: CASSILQGNYGYTF
D: NA; J: TRBJ2-6; size: NA; V: TRBV5-1; DNA: TGCGCCAGCAGTCGAAGGGGTTCCGGGGCCAACGTCCTGACTTTC; CDR3: CASSRRGSGANVLTF
D: NA; J: TRBJ1-2; size: NA; V: TRBV6-1; DNA: TGTGCCAGCAGGGACCTTCTTGGCTACACCTTC; CDR3: CASRDLLGYTF
D: NA; J: TRBJ2-6; size: NA; V: TRBV11-3; DNA: TGTGCCAGCAGCAGGTATACCGATCGACAAAGTCGGGCCAACGTCCTGACTTTC; CDR3: CASSRYTDRQSRANVLTF
D: NA; J: TRBJ1-5; size: few; V: TRBV6-1; DNA: TGTGCCAGCAGGGAGTATAGCAATCAGCCCCAGCATTTT; CDR3: CASREYSNQPQHF
D: TRBD2; J: TRBJ2-4; size: NA; V: TRBV7-9; DNA: TGTGCCAGCAGCCTCTACGTAGCGGGGTCCAAAAACATTCAGTACTTC; CDR3: CASSLYVAGSKNIQYF
D: NA; J: TRBJ1-2; size: NA; V: TRBV27; DNA: TGTGCCAGCAGGCTCACCGGGGGGGTTGACTATGGCTACACCTTC; CDR3: CASRLTGGVDYGYTF
D: NA; J: TRBJ2-3; size: NA; V: TRBV5-1; DNA: TGCGCCAGCAGCTTGGGAGGGGTACGCTCCGATACGCAGTATTTT; CDR3: CASSLGGVRSDTQYF
D: NA; J: TRBJ2-1; size: NA; V: TRBV19; DNA: TGTGCCAGTAGTCCCAGTGTTTCCCTACACAATGAGCAGTTCTTC; CDR3: CASSPSVSLHNEQFF
D: TRBD1; J: TRBJ1-1; size: NA; V: TRBV5-8; DNA: TGTGCCAGCACCTCCGGGACAGGCTCATGGTGGGGCACTGAAGCTTTCTTT; CDR3: CASTSGTGSWWGTEAFF
D: NA; J: TRBJ1-2; size: NA; V: TRBV2; DNA: TGTGCCAGCAGTGACGACAGCTATGGCTACACCTTC; CDR3: CASSDDSYGYTF
D: TRBD1; J: TRBJ2-7; size: NA; V: TRBV27; DNA: TGTGCCAGCAGTGCCCGGGACAGGGGAAGTTACGAGCAGTACTTC; CDR3: CASSARDRGSYEQYF
D: NA; J: TRBJ1-6; size: NA; V: TRBV4-2; DNA: TGTGCCAGCAGCCACTCCGGGACGGTTAATTCACCCCTCCACTTT; CDR3: CASSHSGTVNSPLHF
D: NA; J: TRBJ2-7; size: NA; V: TRBV27; DNA: TGTGCCAGCAAATCACAAAGCTATCCTGCCTACGAGCAGTACTTC; CDR3: CASKSQSYPAYEQYF
D: NA; J: TRBJ1-2; size: few; V: TRBV27; DNA: TGTGCCAGCAGTCCCCTTCAAGGGGCGGGGACTTATGGCTACACCTTC; CDR3: CASSPLQGAGTYGYTF
D: TRBD2; J: TRBJ2-7; size: NA; V: TRBV10-3; DNA: TGTGCCATCAGCGGTGGGCTTTTGGGCGGGGGGATGTACGAGCAGTACTTC; CDR3: CAISGGLLGGGMYEQYF
D: NA; J: TRBJ1-2; size: NA; V: TRBV6-1; DNA: TGTGCCAGCAGTGGCGACAGTAACTATGGCTACACCTTC; CDR3: CASSGDSNYGYTF
D: TRBD1; J: TRBJ2-5; size: NA; V: TRBV19; DNA: TGTGCCAGTAATCGCCAGGGGGTTCAAGAGACCCAGTACTTC; CDR3: CASNRQGVQETQYF
D: NA; J: TRBJ1-6; size: NA; V: TRBV14; DNA: TGTGCCAGCAGCCAGCACAGGGACTATAATTCACCCCTCCACTTT; CDR3: CASSQHRDYNSPLHF